The 2 T cell receptor beta chains below all came from one sample that was sequenced in a study of control samples from healthy donors and cancer patients. The method was immunoSEQ multiplex PCR; TCRdb's version includes in-frame clones alone and lacks a portion of them. The sample consists of roughly 55,000 clones, roughly 90% of them appearing once. The specimen sequenced was PBMCs. All receptors derive from a man aged 35-49 years with colorectal cancer.

CDR3 nucleotides: TGCAGCGTGCAGCGGGGGGGCTACGAGCAGTACTTC. Its protein is CSVQRGGYEQYF. The chain links TRBV29-1 to TRBJ2-7; 10 nucleotides align to TRBD2. With V trimmed by 6 bases and J by 3 bases, 2 bases remained unmatched. Germline V gene data show CDR1 as SQVTM and CDR2 as ANQGSEA. The CDR3 length is 12 residues.

The rearrangement joins TRBV5-1 to TRBJ1-5; TRBD1 is a possible D gene (6 bases). Germline values: CDR1 SGHRS, CDR2 YFSETQ. Trimming cost V 4 bases and J 0 bases, with 11 bases left between them. This CDR3 comprises 15 residues. The CDR3: CASSPGDYSNQPQHF. The CDR3 nucleotides read TGCGCCAGCAGCCCAGGGGATTATAGCAATCAGCCCCAGCATTTT.